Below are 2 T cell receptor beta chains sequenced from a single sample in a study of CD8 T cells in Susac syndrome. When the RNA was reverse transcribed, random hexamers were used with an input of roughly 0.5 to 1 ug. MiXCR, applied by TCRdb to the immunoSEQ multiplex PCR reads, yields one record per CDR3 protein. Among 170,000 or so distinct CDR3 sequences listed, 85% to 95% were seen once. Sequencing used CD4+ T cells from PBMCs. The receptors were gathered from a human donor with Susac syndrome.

The CDR3 DNA reads TGTGCCAGCATGACACCGGGTACCAACTATGGCTACACCTTC. Protein product: CASMTPGTNYGYTF. The gene calls are TRBV12-3 or TRBV12-4 and TRBJ1-2; D call uncertain. This CDR3 spans 14 amino acids. V was shortened by 7 bases and J by 2 bases, with 14 bases between the two germline ends.

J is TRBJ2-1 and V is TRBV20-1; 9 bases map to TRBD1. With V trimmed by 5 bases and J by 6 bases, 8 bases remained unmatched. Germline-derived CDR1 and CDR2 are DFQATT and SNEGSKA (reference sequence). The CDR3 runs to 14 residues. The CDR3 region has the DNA TGCAGTGCTGGGCCCGGGACAGGGTTCAATGAGCAGTTCTTC. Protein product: CSAGPGTGFNEQFF.